This T cell receptor (beta chain) was obtained from a study of shared clonotypes between healthy human individuals (dated by TCRdb to the early 2020s). Turning to the overall study: The cohort comprised a couple of women and three men aged 18 to 49 years. For each donor, CD4 naive and CD4 memory were each run on three plates, CD8 naive on two plates, and CD8 memory on one plate. To estimate repertoire size and how much clonotype sharing occurs between individuals, the study deeply sequenced the blood TCR repertoires of five or six healthy adults. To increase sequencing depth and limit assay-specific biases, different laboratories used diverse techniques to prepare libraries and sequence TCR repertoires. Between about 0.85 and 10 billion PBMCs per donor were obtained by leukapheresis.

Using the deep immunoSEQ assay, multiplex PCR amplified TCR CDR3 regions from genomic DNA. Extracted genomic DNA from each cell subset was distributed evenly across all wells of several immunoSEQ 96-well plates, and each plate was treated as a replicate. Each replicate PCR for sorted subsets received about 220 ng genomic DNA, equal to roughly 33,000 T cell genomes. Purified libraries were quantified with a Qubit 3.0 fluorometer, sized on a Bioanalyzer 2100, and re-quantified with the KAPA Library Quantification kit. A separate single-read 150-cycle Illumina NextSeq 550 flow cell was used to sequence each immunoSEQ 96-well plate. In the original analysis: Because only junctional sequences without quality scores were contained in the immunoSEQ output, filtering matching that applied to full-length reads could not be performed. To assign V/J genes and CDR3, sequences were annotated using PyIR, a Python wrapper for IgBLAST v1.9, with IMGT germline references. Reads were removed for weak V/J assignments (E-value above 1e-6), missing CDR3, stop codons, out-of-frame junctions, or ambiguous translated residues. V3J clonotypes were defined as sequences sharing the same inferred V gene, J gene, and CDR3 amino acid sequence. The percentage overlap between two repertoires was calculated by dividing the number of shared unique clonotypes by the size of the smaller repertoire. RTK rarefaction, the Chao1 estimator, and Recon v2.1 estimates of unobserved clonotypes were used to assess repertoire richness. Generation probabilities were computed with OLGA for all TCRbeta clonotypes obtained by the gDNA method from several donors. TCRdb re-hosts the immuneACCESS table, in-frame sequences only. Its copies lack some clones; in the studies checked, an unresolved V gene accounts for under half of them, and the cause for the rest is not known. V, J and clone size were drawn from that table, and D and trimming were deduced from the DNA. Across this sample there are roughly 770,000 clones, with approximately 97% seen only once. Clones ranked in the top ten supply less than 0.25% of the sample.

Overall study outcomes, separate from this receptor: The small number of donors limited the genetic and exposure-history diversity represented. Sampling was restricted to blood, and TCR repertoires in tissue are likely to differ from TCR repertoires in blood. Pairwise subsampling led to the expectation that sequencing depth would affect the degree of clonotype sharing among donors. Even with the large sequencing depth, rarefaction of the sorted-subset datasets indicated that sequencing was incomplete. Sharing across a few donors was observed for around 5% of naive CD4, over 3% of naive CD8, about 2.5% of memory CD4, and 0.4% of memory CD8 clonotypes. Compared with non-shared clonotypes, clonotypes shared by all four sorted-subset donors had higher generation probabilities. Estimated clonotype richness was generally larger for naive than for memory subsets.

Including the terminal cysteine and phenylalanine, the CDR3 comprises 18 residues. Only the CDR3 portion is preserved as DNA: 54 bases, with reading frame beginning at the first base. Between the V and J ends, shortened by 0 bases and 5 bases respectively, the junction contains 22 bases. The germline V gene supplies CDR1 MGHRA and CDR2 YSYEKL. CD8 naive samples were obtained by positive selection for CCR7 among CD45RO-negative cells, yielding a CD45RA+CCR7+ population from which TemRA cells were excluded. The donors were healthy, HIV-negative adults with no recently reported acute infections or vaccinations. All donors were Caucasian adults living in Nashville, Tennessee, USA. Blood was obtained by leukapheresis, after which PBMCs were separated by Ficoll-Histopaque density gradient centrifugation and cryopreserved in liquid nitrogen vapor phase. Purity and quantity of every magnetically sorted T cell population were checked by analytical flow cytometry. From each sorted fraction, genomic DNA was isolated and quantified by UV absorbance on a Nanodrop 2000c.

Details on this clone: Its target antigen remains unknown. There are no base qualities to consult, and no much larger clone falls within one base.

The chain is made from TRBV4-1 and TRBJ2-5; the D segment could be TRBD1, given 6 matching bases. This clonotype originated in a man aged 30-40 years in good health. The sample taken for sequencing was naive CD8+ T cells sorted from blood. The sample's cell subset or site, from its label and the paper: CD45RA+CCR7+. The sequence in DNA is TGCGCCAGCAGCCAAGATCCCATGGGGGCACAGGGTGGGGAGACCCAGTACTTC. This codes for CASSQDPMGAQGGETQYF.